The table lists the clone carrying this T cell receptor beta chain with a few counts. Its matching antigen is unknown. An equimolar mix of two oligonucleotides served as the beta constant-region primer for TRBC1 and TRBC2. The ligated cDNA underwent four PCR rounds using SP2 and nested alpha and beta constant-region primers. TCRdb recomputed calls from the UMI-ligation and nested PCR reads with MiXCR, one row per CDR3 protein. Among over 90,000 distinct CDR3 sequences listed, about 11% were seen once. This sample stems from a study of naive and memory T cell subsets. Overall study findings and caveats: TCR abundance followed a power law differing between naive and memory subsets. Possibly reflecting memory cells re-expressing CD45RA, a few larger clonotypes occurred in naive repertoires, especially CD8. From naive to CM, EM and EMRA, diversity decreased and Gini increased.

V gave up 0 bases and J gave up 2 bases; unmatched junction bases: 16. Germline CDR1 and CDR2: SGHRS and YFSETQ. CDR3 length: 20 amino acids. Sequences were obtained from naive CD4+ T cells from blood. The chain employs TRBV5-1 and TRBJ2-5, with 10 bases lining up with TRBD1. The origin of this receptor is a human donor in good health. The CDR3, as DNA: TGCGCCAGCAGCTTGGTCTACGCTTACCCGGACAGGGGGTTGCAAGAGACCCAGTACTTC. Its translation: CASSLVYAYPDRGLQETQYF.